What follows are 30 T cell receptor beta chains derived from one specimen sequenced in a study of blood T cell repertoires in COVID-19. TCRdb's copy holds only in-frame clones and misses some; the assay was immunoSEQ multiplex PCR. The sample holds roughly 260,000 clones, 80% to 95% seen once. The sequenced sample consisted of peripheral blood. The receptors come from a person aged 18 to 30 with COVID-19, enrolled during active disease.

The chain has TRBV5-5 and TRBJ2-2, with 9 bases fitting TRBD2. This CDR3 is 17 amino acids long. In germline, CDR1 is SGHKS, CDR2 YYEKEE (reference sequence). J was trimmed by 0 bases and V by 2 bases; bases with no gene match: 5. The CDR3 DNA is TGTGCCAGCAGCTTCTCTAGCGGGACTTCGAACACCGGGGAGCTGTTTTTT. Amino acids: CASSFSSGTSNTGELFF.

V usage is TRBV5-4 and J usage is TRBJ1-1; 7 positions match TRBD1. CDR1 and CDR2 (germline): SGHNT, YYREEE (reference sequence). Unmatched junction bases numbered 7, after V lost 1 base and J lost 4 bases. The CDR3 is made up of 15 amino acids. CDR3 residues: CASSLPTQGPTEAFF. The CDR3 coding sequence is TGTGCCAGCAGCTTGCCAACACAGGGGCCCACTGAAGCTTTCTTT.

This chain uses TRBV13 with TRBJ2-3, with TRBD2 identical over 12 bases. V shed 5 bases, J shed 4 bases, and the junction held 16 bases outside the gene matches. The CDR3 contains 19 residues. CDR1 is PRHDT and CDR2 is FYEKMQ in the germline V gene (reference sequence). The CDR3 loop reads CASSPTTTGLAGGPDTQYF. In DNA, the CDR3 is TGTGCCAGCAGCCCTACGACTACCGGTCTAGCGGGAGGGCCAGATACGCAGTATTTT.

The chain combines TRBV5-1 with TRBJ2-7; TRBD2 matches 12 bases. This CDR3 region has 16 residues. The V segment lost 1 base and the J segment 1 base; nucleotides outside the gene matches: 3. Germline-derived CDR1 and CDR2 are SGHRS and YFSETQ. The CDR3 DNA sequence: TGCGCCAGCAGCTTGCTGACTAGCGGGAGTTCCTACGAGCAGTACTTC. Its translation is CASSLLTSGSSYEQYF.

The rearrangement uses TRBV7-9 and TRBJ2-1; TRBD2 aligns across 10 bases. V lost 1 base to trimming and J lost 2 bases; unmatched junction nucleotides: 2. This CDR3 region has 16 residues. Per the germline V gene, CDR1 is SEHNR and CDR2 is FQNEAQ (reference sequence). The CDR3 DNA sequence: TGTGCCAGCAGCTTAGGGACTAGCGGAGCCTACAATGAGCAGTTCTTC. Its translation: CASSLGTSGAYNEQFF.

The V gene is TRBV19, the J gene TRBJ2-1; 13 bases match TRBD2. V lost 5 bases to trimming and J lost 0 bases; unmatched junction nucleotides: 7. Germline CDR1 and CDR2: LNHDA and SQIVND (reference sequence). The CDR3 runs 18 residues. The CDR3 loop reads CASSGLAGARSSYNEQFF. The CDR3 region has the DNA TGTGCCAGTAGTGGACTAGCGGGAGCCCGGAGCTCCTACAATGAGCAGTTCTTC.

The V gene is TRBV12-3 or TRBV12-4, the J gene TRBJ1-1; no firm D call. Trimming pared 2 bases from V and 6 bases from J, leaving 10 bases between. The CDR3 spans 13 residues. The CDR3, as DNA: TGTGCCAGCAGTTTATCGAGAAACTCTGAAGCTTTCTTT. This gives the protein CASSLSRNSEAFF.

The rearrangement joins TRBV19 to TRBJ2-5; 8 bases are a match to TRBD1. J lost 5 bases, V lost 5 bases, and 7 bases had no gene match. This CDR3 has 14 amino acids. Germline CDR1 LNHDA, CDR2 SQIVND (reference sequence). This chain's CDR3 is CASSLDRGYETQYF. CDR3 nucleotide sequence: TGTGCCAGTAGTCTTGACAGGGGTTACGAGACCCAGTACTTC.

V is TRBV10-2 and J is TRBJ2-1; 10 bases agree with TRBD2. V lost 6 bases and J lost 4; bases outside the gene matches: 6. The germline V gene has CDR1 WSHSY and CDR2 SAAADI. This CDR3 spans 15 amino acids. CDR3 amino acids: CASSPPSGSYNEQFF. In DNA, the CDR3 is TGCGCCAGCAGCCCACCTAGCGGGAGTTACAATGAGCAGTTCTTC.

This chain connects TRBV29-1 to TRBJ1-1; D remains ambiguous. The CDR3 has 13 amino acids. The germline V gene encodes CDR1 SQVTM and CDR2 ANQGSEA. Trimming took 4 bases from V and 1 from J, leaving 10 bases between them. The CDR3 bases are TGCAGCGTTGTGCCCCTGGCGAACACTGAAGCTTTCTTT. Amino acids: CSVVPLANTEAFF.

This chain connects TRBV24-1 to TRBJ1-2; 7 bases align to TRBD1. This CDR3 spans 15 amino acids. CDR1 is KGHDR, CDR2 SFDVKD, per germline. V was clipped by 3 bases and J by 6 bases; unmatched bases: 9. The chain's CDR3 is CATSDASGGIDGYTF. CDR3 DNA: TGTGCCACCAGTGATGCCTCAGGGGGAATAGATGGCTACACCTTC.

The rearrangement links TRBV19 to TRBJ1-5; no firm D call. Germline assignment: CDR1 LNHDA and CDR2 SQIVND (reference sequence). Trimming removed 2 bases at V and 0 bases at J, with 11 bases between. CDR3 size: 16 residues. The CDR3 DNA sequence: TGTGCCAGTAGTATACCCATGAGGTATAGCAATCAGCCCCAGCATTTT. This encodes CASSIPMRYSNQPQHF.

This chain uses TRBV4-3 with TRBJ2-5; TRBD1 agrees at 7 bases. The ends lost 0 bases at V and 2 bases at J; junction bases unmatched: 6. The CDR3 extends over 16 amino acids. Germline V gives CDR1 LGHNA, CDR2 YSLEER. CDR3 DNA sequence: TGCGCCAGCAGCCAAGATGGAGGACAGGCACAAGAGACCCAGTACTTC. Translation: CASSQDGGQAQETQYF.

In this sample, this clone turned up once. The rearrangement links TRBV18 to TRBJ2-2, with a weak D call TRBD2 (6 bases). The length of the CDR3 is 14 residues. V lost 6 bases and J 4 bases, leaving 12 bases between the germline ends. Germline V gene data show CDR1 as KGHSH and CDR2 as LQKENI. Here the CDR3 reads CASSIRTITGELFF. DNA for the CDR3: TGTGCCAGCTCTATCCGGACTATCACCGGGGAGCTGTTTTTT.

The rearrangement links TRBV5-4 to TRBJ2-7; 7 nucleotides match TRBD1. There are 14 residues in the CDR3. V lost 7 bases to trimming and J lost 4 bases; unmatched junction nucleotides: 11. The germline CDR1 and CDR2 sequences are SGHNT and YYREEE (reference sequence). The CDR3 reads CASRTDRASYEQYF. The CDR3 DNA sequence: TGTGCCAGCCGAACAGACAGGGCGTCTTACGAGCAGTACTTC. The entire variable domain, with the rest obtained from reference TRBV5-4 and TRBJ2-7, is as follows: ETGVTQSPTHLIKTRGQQVTLRCSSQSGHNTVSWYQQALGQGPQFIFQYYREEENGRGNFPPRFSGLQFPNYSSELNVNALELDDSALYLCASRTDRASYEQYFGPGTRLTVT.

The chain combines TRBV6-5 with TRBJ2-5, with a tentative D call TRBD2 (5 bases). The CDR3 contains 15 residues. Per germline, CDR1 MNHEY and CDR2 SVGAGI. V was cut by 0 bases and J by 3 bases, with 11 bases left in between. The CDR3 loop is CASSYSSTGEETQYF. The CDR3 DNA reads TGTGCCAGCAGTTACTCTTCGACCGGGGAAGAGACCCAGTACTTC.

The V call is TRBV5-1, the J call TRBJ2-5, with D possibly TRBD2 on 5 matching bases. The CDR3 contains 15 residues. The germline V and J ends were trimmed by 4 bases and 0 bases, with 13 bases remaining between them. CDR1 is SGHRS, CDR2 YFSETQ, per germline. The CDR3 region has the DNA TGCGCCAGCAGCGAGACGGGGTGGGACCAAGAGACCCAGTACTTC. Its translation is CASSETGWDQETQYF.

V gene TRBV5-4 combines with J gene TRBJ2-2, with D hard to call. This CDR3 is 14 amino acids long. The V end lost 0 bases, the J end lost 2 bases, and 5 bases lay between the germline ends. CDR1 and CDR2 (germline): SGHNT, YYREEE (reference sequence). The CDR3 sequence: CASSLDYNTGELFF. In DNA, the CDR3 is TGTGCCAGCAGCTTGGACTACAACACCGGGGAGCTGTTTTTT.

The chain links TRBV7-2 to TRBJ2-1, with 9 bases identical to TRBD2. CDR3 length: 15 amino acids. Germline V gene data show CDR1 as SGHTA and CDR2 as FQGNSA. V was pared by 1 base and J by 9 bases, with 7 bases of the junction left unmatched. In DNA, the CDR3 is TGTGCCAGCAGCTTAGGGACTAGCGCGCGTAGTGAGCAGTTCTTC. It yields the protein CASSLGTSARSEQFF.

This sequence joins TRBV6-4 and TRBJ1-2; the match to TRBD1 covers 8 bases. The CDR3 has 16 residues. Trimming took 3 bases from V and 4 from J; bases not matched to a gene: 10. Germline V lookup: CDR1 MRHNA, CDR2 SNTAGT. CDR3 in amino acids: CASSDSGTGSVYGYTF. The CDR3 DNA reads as TGTGCCAGCAGTGATTCGGGGACAGGAAGCGTCTATGGCTACACCTTC.

The chain is built from TRBV5-4 and TRBJ1-6; D gene ambiguous. The V gene's germline CDR1 is SGHNT and CDR2 YYREEE (reference sequence). The CDR3 extends over 14 amino acids. V was pared by 0 bases and J by 5 bases, with 6 bases between. CDR3 loop: CASSLGQDNSPLHF. The CDR3 DNA follows: TGTGCCAGCAGCTTGGGGCAGGATAATTCACCCCTCCACTTT.

The rearrangement uses TRBV23-1 and TRBJ1-4; the D gene is possibly TRBD1 (6 bases). TRBV23-1 is designated an ORF whose function remains uncertain. Between the trimmed V and J ends, which lost 4 bases and 3 bases, there was a span of 15 bases. This CDR3 is built from 16 residues. CDR3 in DNA: TGCGCCAGCAGTCGCTCCAACAGGGAAGCTAATGAAAAACTGTTTTTT. Amino acids: CASSRSNREANEKLFF.

The V gene is TRBV6-5, the J gene TRBJ1-5; D is unresolved. V dropped 7 bases and J dropped 3 bases, with 10 bases sitting between them. The CDR3 contains 13 residues. The germline V gene encodes CDR1 MNHEY and CDR2 SVGAGI. CDR3 residues: CASTLGFNQPQHF. CDR3 DNA sequence: TGTGCCAGCACATTGGGCTTCAATCAGCCCCAGCATTTT.

The CDR3 nucleotides are TGTGCCAGCAGTTTGTGGGACAGGGTTGACAGGGGCGGTGAGCAGTTCTTC. Amino acid sequence: CASSLWDRVDRGGEQFF. The chain couples TRBV28 to TRBJ2-1; 9 nucleotides agree with TRBD1. CDR3 length: 17 residues. Per germline, CDR1 MDHEN and CDR2 SYDVKM. Trimming at V came to 3 bases and at J to 9 bases, leaving 15 bases not matched to a gene.

The chain recombines TRBV2 with TRBJ2-6, with unresolved D. Germline loops: CDR1 SNHLY, CDR2 FYNNEI. Trimming took 1 base from V and 0 from J, leaving 4 bases between them. This CDR3 contains 15 residues. DNA for the CDR3: TGTGCCAGCAGTGAAGACGGCTCTGGGGCCAACGTCCTGACTTTC. This translates into CASSEDGSGANVLTF.

The chain joins TRBV10-3 to TRBJ1-1, with D possibly TRBD1 on 5 matching bases. The CDR3 totals 12 residues. Germline V gene sequence: CDR1 ENHRY, CDR2 SYGVKD. Trimming shortened V by 10 bases and J by 3 bases, and 12 bases separated the two germline ends. The CDR3 DNA sequence: TGTGCCACAAAAACAGGTGACACTGAAGCTTTCTTT. It specifies CATKTGDTEAFF.

The J gene is TRBJ2-1, the V gene TRBV15, with 7 positions matching TRBD2. Germline CDR1 reads LNHNV; CDR2 reads YYDKDF (reference sequence). Trimming took 5 bases from V and 9 from J; bases not matched to a gene: 16. This CDR3 is built from 16 residues. Here the CDR3 reads CATSAPGRRTGGEQFF. In nucleotides, the CDR3 is TGTGCCACCAGCGCGCCCGGGAGGAGAACCGGTGGTGAGCAGTTCTTC.

The rearrangement joins TRBV2 to TRBJ1-2; 7 bases are shared with TRBD1. The V segment lost 5 bases and the J segment 4 bases; nucleotides outside the gene matches: 4. CDR1 is SNHLY and CDR2 is FYNNEI in the germline V gene. The CDR3 has 13 residues. Written as DNA, the CDR3 is TGTGCCAGCAGTTGGGACAGACCCTATGGCTACACCTTC. This codes for CASSWDRPYGYTF.

This clone appeared once. The chain uses TRBV6-5 and TRBJ1-2, with D maybe TRBD1 (6 bases). CDR3 length equals 14 residues. Germline assignment: CDR1 MNHEY and CDR2 SVGAGI. V lost 10 bases, J lost 0 bases, and 15 bases lay in between. The CDR3 DNA follows: TGTGCCACTGCCCGGGACACAGCTAACTATGGCTACACCTTC. This sequence encodes CATARDTANYGYTF.

V usage is TRBV2 and J usage is TRBJ2-3, with 10 bases fitting TRBD2. V lost 4 bases, J lost 2 bases, and 3 bases stayed unmatched. CDR3 size: 15 residues. The germline V gene encodes CDR1 SNHLY and CDR2 FYNNEI. This chain's CDR3 is CASSGLAGATDTQYF. The CDR3 nucleotides read TGTGCCAGCAGTGGGCTAGCGGGAGCCACAGATACGCAGTATTTT.